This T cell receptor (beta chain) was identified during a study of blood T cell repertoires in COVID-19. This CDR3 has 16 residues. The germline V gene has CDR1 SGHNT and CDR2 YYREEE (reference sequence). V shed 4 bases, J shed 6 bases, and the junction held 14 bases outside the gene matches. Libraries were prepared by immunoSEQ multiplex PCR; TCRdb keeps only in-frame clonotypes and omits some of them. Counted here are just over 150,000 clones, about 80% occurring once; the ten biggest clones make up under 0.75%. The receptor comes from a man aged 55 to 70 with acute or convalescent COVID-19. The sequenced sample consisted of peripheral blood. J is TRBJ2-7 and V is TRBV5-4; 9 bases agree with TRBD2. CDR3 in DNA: TGTGCCAGCAGCCCCGGGGCGTCAGCGGGAGGATCCGAGCAGTACTTC. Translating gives CASSPGASAGGSEQYF.